The 15 T cell receptor beta chains below all came from one sample that was sequenced in a study of T cell clonality in common variable immunodeficiency. Method: immunoSEQ multiplex PCR; TCRdb's copy keeps in-frame clones and lacks some. The table lists 30,000 to 35,000 clones, with no singletons. Sequenced input: peripheral blood mononuclear cells. Receptors originate from a person aged 18 to 75 in good health.

This clone was picked up many times. Sequencing ends 3 residues short of the CDR3 end; the germline J gene provides the rest. The chain joins TRBV19 to TRBJ1-5, with 10 bases aligning to TRBD1. The V segment lost 1 base and the J segment 2 bases; nucleotides outside the gene matches: 2. In germline, CDR1 is LNHDA, CDR2 SQIVND (reference sequence). The CDR3 length is 16 residues. Incomplete CDR3 DNA: TGTGCCAGTAGTATAGTTGGGACAGGGGGCAATCAGCCC. This translates into CASSIVGTGGNQP. The entire CDR3 protein reads CASSIVGTGGNQPQHF.

This clone was picked up many times. This chain's CDR3 is CSAPSTAAEETQYF. Partial CDR3 DNA: TGCAGTGCTCCCTCGACAGCAGCAGAAGAGACC. The chain is built from TRBV20-1 and TRBJ2-5; a possible D gene is TRBD1 (5 bases). The read terminates 3 residues ahead of where the CDR3 ends, so the germline J gene completes it. Trimming cost V 5 bases and J 3 bases, with 16 bases left between them. CDR1 DFQATT and CDR2 SNEGSKA come from the germline V gene (reference sequence). The CDR3 has 14 residues.

At least ten counts were recorded for this clone. The read finishes 3 residues shy of the CDR3 end, and the germline J gene is used to complete it. The rearrangement joins TRBV7-9 to TRBJ2-1; perhaps TRBD2 as D (5 bases). The V gene lost 5 bases and the J gene lost 0 bases, with 11 bases spanning the gap. The CDR3 contains 15 residues. CDR1 SEHNR and CDR2 FQNEAQ come from the germline V gene (reference sequence). This chain's CDR3 is CASSDSASSYNEQFF. The sequenced CDR3 bases are TGTGCCAGCAGCGATAGCGCTAGCTCCTACAATGAG.

This clone was seen many times. The read is 3 residues too short to cover the CDR3 end, so that end is filled in from the germline J gene. The chain joins TRBV12-3 or TRBV12-4 to TRBJ2-1; possibly TRBD2 for D (6 bases). CDR3 length: 14 residues. The ends were cut back, 2 bases at V and 6 bases at J, with 11 bases in the middle. CDR3 DNA (partial): TGTGCCAGCAGTTTATCGGCGGGAACCAATGAG. Translated: CASSLSAGTNE. The full CDR3 protein reads CASSLSAGTNEQFF.

Only a few counts were recorded for this clone. The missing CDR3 end, 3 residues past where the read stops, is filled in from the germline J gene. The rearrangement links TRBV20-1 to TRBJ1-2; 8 bases match TRBD1. This CDR3 region has 15 residues. V dropped 2 bases and J dropped 3; count of bases not matched to a gene: 8. Germline CDR1 DFQATT, CDR2 SNEGSKA (reference sequence). CDR3 DNA, as far as it was read: TGCAGTGCTAGACCCCCGGGACAGGCCCACTATGGC. Its translation is CSARPPGQAHYG. The CDR3, in full, reads CSARPPGQAHYGYTF.

CDR3: CSARDGTGAADTQYF. Partial CDR3 DNA: TGCAGTGCTAGAGACGGGACAGGGGCCGCAGATACG. V is TRBV20-1 and J is TRBJ2-3, with TRBD1 matching over 10 bases. The observed sequence ends 3 residues before the CDR3 terminus, with the missing tail filled in from the germline J gene. V lost 0 bases to trimming and J lost 4 bases; unmatched junction nucleotides: 4. CDR1 DFQATT and CDR2 SNEGSKA come from the germline V gene (reference sequence). The CDR3 contains 15 residues.

This clone was found many times. With the read ending 3 residues before the CDR3 end, the germline J gene is used to fill in that end. This chain uses TRBV7-3 with TRBJ2-1, with D possibly matching TRBD1 (5 bases). CDR3 length: 13 residues. V was cut by 5 bases and J by 3 bases, with 8 bases left in between. Germline V gene lookup returns CDR1 SGHTA and CDR2 FQGTGA. CDR3 loop: CASSQGSYNEQFF. CDR3 bases read: TGTGCCAGCAGCCAGGGCAGCTACAATGAG.

As regards this clone: Read data end 3 residues before the CDR3 end; the end is taken from the germline J gene. This chain joins TRBV7-9 and TRBJ2-3; a weak D match, TRBD1 (6 bases). The CDR3 is 14 amino acids. Germline V gene lookup returns CDR1 SEHNR and CDR2 FQNEAQ (reference sequence). CDR3 DNA (partial): TGTGCCAGCAGTCCCATACAGGGCACCCAGCCG. Translation gives CASSPIQGTQP. The entire CDR3 reads CASSPIQGTQPQYF.

This clone has ten or more counts. The sequence runs out 3 residues before the end of the CDR3; the remainder is reconstructed from the germline J gene. The V gene is TRBV7-3, the J gene TRBJ1-1; the match to TRBD1 covers 9 bases. The CDR3 contains 14 residues. V lost 5 bases to trimming and J lost 5 bases; unmatched junction nucleotides: 6. The germline V gene has CDR1 SGHTA and CDR2 FQGTGA. CDR3: CASSTGQGSTEAFF. The part of the CDR3 DNA that was read is TGTGCCAGCAGCACCGGACAGGGGAGTACTGAA.

This clone was counted many times. The observed sequence ends 3 residues before the CDR3 terminus, with the missing tail filled in from the germline J gene. This chain uses TRBV5-1 with TRBJ1-2; a possible D gene is TRBD1 (6 bases). Trimming shortened V by 3 bases and J by 0 bases, and 12 bases separated the two germline ends. The CDR3 covers 15 residues. Germline V gene data show CDR1 as SGHRS and CDR2 as YFSETQ. The chain's CDR3 is CASSSEGQTNYGYTF. CDR3 DNA (partial): TGCGCCAGCAGCTCGGAAGGACAGACTAACTATGGC.

This clone was observed at least ten times. From the germline J gene comes the end of the CDR3, since the read stops 3 residues before it. The chain carries TRBV20-1 and TRBJ2-7, with 10 bases matching TRBD2. The CDR3 is made up of 14 amino acids. CDR1 and CDR2 from the germline V gene are DFQATT and SNEGSKA (reference sequence). V lost 3 bases and J lost 4; bases outside the gene matches: 6. The DNA read from the CDR3 is TGCAGTGCTAGCCCCAGGACTAGCGGTTACGAG. Amino acids: CSASPRTSGYE. The whole CDR3 sequence reads CSASPRTSGYEQYF.

For this clone: The CDR3 end lies 3 residues beyond the end of the read and is filled in from the germline J gene. The chain is built from TRBV2 and TRBJ1-2; TRBD1 might be the D (6 bases). CDR3 length equals 14 residues. Germline V lookup: CDR1 SNHLY, CDR2 FYNNEI. With 4 bases removed from V and 3 bases from J, the gap between germline ends came to 12 bases. CDR3 protein: CASSGTAGDYGYTF. The covered CDR3 bases are TGTGCCAGCAGTGGGACAGCGGGGGACTATGGC.

This clone was seen at least ten times. The read terminates 3 residues ahead of where the CDR3 ends, so the germline J gene completes it. The chain couples TRBV20-1 to TRBJ2-3; TRBD1 might be the D (6 bases). Germline V CDR1 and CDR2: DFQATT, SNEGSKA (reference sequence). This CDR3 is built from 13 residues. CDR3 sequence: CSANRESNQPQYF. The DNA read from the CDR3 is TGCAGTGCAAACAGGGAAAGCAATCAGCCG.

Ten or more counts support this clone. The read terminates 3 residues before the CDR3 end, so the remaining end is supplied by the germline J gene. This sample includes further DNA sequences coding for the same CDR3. The V and J genes are TRBV18 and TRBJ1-3, with D unresolved. Germline V gene lookup returns CDR1 KGHSH and CDR2 LQKENI. Trimming took off 6 bases at V and 4 bases at J, with 13 bases between the two ends. CDR3 size: 14 residues. CDR3 DNA, as far as it was read: TGTGCCAGCTCCCCCCCGACCAGGGGAAACACC. As protein: CASSPPTRGNT. The complete CDR3 reads CASSPPTRGNTIYF.

This clone appeared many times. The read falls 3 residues short of the CDR3 end, and the missing part is taken from the germline J gene. The J gene is TRBJ2-2, the V gene TRBV7-8, with TRBD2 matching over 8 bases. CDR1 and CDR2 (germline): SGHVS, FQNEAQ. The ends lost 5 bases at V and 0 bases at J; junction bases unmatched: 5. This CDR3 has 16 amino acids. The DNA read from the CDR3 is TGTGCCAGCAGCAAAGTTAGCGGGACGAACACCGGGGAG. Amino acid sequence: CASSKVSGTNTGE. The entire CDR3 protein is CASSKVSGTNTGELFF.